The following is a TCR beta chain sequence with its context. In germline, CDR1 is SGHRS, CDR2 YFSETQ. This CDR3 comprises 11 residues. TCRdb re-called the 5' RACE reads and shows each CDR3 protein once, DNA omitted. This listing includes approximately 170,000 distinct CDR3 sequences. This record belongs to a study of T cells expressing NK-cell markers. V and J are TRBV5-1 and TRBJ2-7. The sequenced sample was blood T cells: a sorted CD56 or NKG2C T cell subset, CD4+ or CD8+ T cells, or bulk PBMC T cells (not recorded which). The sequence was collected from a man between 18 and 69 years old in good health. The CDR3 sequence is CASGESYEQYF.